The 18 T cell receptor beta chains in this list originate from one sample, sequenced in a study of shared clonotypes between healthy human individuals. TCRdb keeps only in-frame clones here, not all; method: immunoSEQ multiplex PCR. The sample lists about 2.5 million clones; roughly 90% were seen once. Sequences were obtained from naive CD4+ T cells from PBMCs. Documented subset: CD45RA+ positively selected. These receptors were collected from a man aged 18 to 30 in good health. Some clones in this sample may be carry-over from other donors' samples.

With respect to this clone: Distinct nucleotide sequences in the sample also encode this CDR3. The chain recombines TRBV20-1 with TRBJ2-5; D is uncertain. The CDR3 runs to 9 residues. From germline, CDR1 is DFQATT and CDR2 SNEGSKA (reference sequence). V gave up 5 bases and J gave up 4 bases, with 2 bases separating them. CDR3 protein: CSAAETQYF. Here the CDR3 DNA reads TGCAGTGCTGCAGAGACCCAGTACTTC.

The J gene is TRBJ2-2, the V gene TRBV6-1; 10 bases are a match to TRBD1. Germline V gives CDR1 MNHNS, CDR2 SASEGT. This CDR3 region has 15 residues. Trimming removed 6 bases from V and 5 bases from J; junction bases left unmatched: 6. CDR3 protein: CASSWTGGGTGELFF. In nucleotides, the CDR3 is TGTGCCAGCAGCTGGACAGGGGGAGGGACCGGGGAGCTGTTTTTT.

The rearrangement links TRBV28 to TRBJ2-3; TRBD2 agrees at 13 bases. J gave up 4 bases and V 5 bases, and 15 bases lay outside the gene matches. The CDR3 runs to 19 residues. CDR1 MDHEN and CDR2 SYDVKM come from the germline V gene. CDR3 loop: CASSQPPGLAGSSPDTQYF. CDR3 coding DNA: TGTGCCAGCAGTCAACCCCCGGGACTAGCGGGGAGCTCCCCAGATACGCAGTATTTT.

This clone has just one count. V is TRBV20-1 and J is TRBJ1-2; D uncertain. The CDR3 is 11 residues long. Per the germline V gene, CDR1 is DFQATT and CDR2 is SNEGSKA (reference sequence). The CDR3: CGLPWRTGYTF. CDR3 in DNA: TGCGGCCTCCCCTGGCGGACCGGCTACACCTTC.

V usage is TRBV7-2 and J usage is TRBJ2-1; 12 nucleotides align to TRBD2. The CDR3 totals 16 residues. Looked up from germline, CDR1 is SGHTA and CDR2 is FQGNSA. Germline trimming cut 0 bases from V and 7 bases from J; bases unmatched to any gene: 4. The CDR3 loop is CASSLAGTSGLNEQFF. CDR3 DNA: TGTGCCAGCAGCTTAGCAGGGACTAGCGGGTTGAATGAGCAGTTCTTC.

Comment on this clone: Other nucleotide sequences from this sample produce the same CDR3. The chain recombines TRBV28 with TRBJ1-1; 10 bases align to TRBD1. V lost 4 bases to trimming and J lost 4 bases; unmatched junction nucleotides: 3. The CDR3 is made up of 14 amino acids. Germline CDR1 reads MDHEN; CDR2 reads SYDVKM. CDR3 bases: TGTGCCAGCAGTTCAGGACAGGGGGTCACTGAAGCTTTCTTT. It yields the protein CASSSGQGVTEAFF.

In nucleotides, the CDR3 is TGTGCCAGCTGGGCTAGCTCTGAGACCCAGTACTTC. Its translation: CASWASSETQYF. The chain recombines TRBV2 with TRBJ2-5, with D possibly matching TRBD2 (5 bases). The germline V and J ends were trimmed by 8 bases and 5 bases, with 12 bases remaining between them. The germline V gene encodes CDR1 SNHLY and CDR2 FYNNEI. The CDR3 runs 12 residues.

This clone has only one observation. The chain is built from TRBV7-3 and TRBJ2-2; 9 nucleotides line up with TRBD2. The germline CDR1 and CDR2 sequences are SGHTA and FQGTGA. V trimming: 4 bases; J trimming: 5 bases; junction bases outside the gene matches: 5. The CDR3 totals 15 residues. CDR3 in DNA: TGTGCCAGCAGCTCTCTAGCGGGAAGGACCGGGGAGCTGTTTTTT. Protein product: CASSSLAGRTGELFF.

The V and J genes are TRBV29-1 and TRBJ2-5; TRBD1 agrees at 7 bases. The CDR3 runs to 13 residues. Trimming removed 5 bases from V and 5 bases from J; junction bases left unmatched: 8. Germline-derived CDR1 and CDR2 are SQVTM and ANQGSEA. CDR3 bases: TGCAGCGTTAAAACTGGGACAGCGGAGACCCAGTACTTC. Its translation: CSVKTGTAETQYF.

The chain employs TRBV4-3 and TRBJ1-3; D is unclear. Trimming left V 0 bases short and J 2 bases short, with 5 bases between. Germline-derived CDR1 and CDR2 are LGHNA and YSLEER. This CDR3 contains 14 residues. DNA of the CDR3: TGCGCCAGCAGCCAAGAAAGACCTGGAAACACCATATATTTT. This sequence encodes CASSQERPGNTIYF.

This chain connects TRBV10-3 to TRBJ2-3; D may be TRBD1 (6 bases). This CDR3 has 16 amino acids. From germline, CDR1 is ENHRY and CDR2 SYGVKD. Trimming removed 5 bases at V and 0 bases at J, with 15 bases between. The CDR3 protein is CAISRLGGGSTDTQYF. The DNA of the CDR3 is TGTGCCATCAGTCGCCTAGGGGGTGGAAGCACAGATACGCAGTATTTT.

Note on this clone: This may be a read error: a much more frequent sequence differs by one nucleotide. This chain's CDR3 is CASSFTGELFF. In nucleotides, the CDR3 is TGTGCCAGCAGTTTCACCGGGGAGCTGTTTTTT. V is TRBV27 and J is TRBJ2-2; D is unresolved. Looked up from germline, CDR1 is MNHEY and CDR2 is SMNVEV (reference sequence). Trimming cost V 3 bases and J 4 bases, with 0 bases left between them. The CDR3 length is 11 residues.

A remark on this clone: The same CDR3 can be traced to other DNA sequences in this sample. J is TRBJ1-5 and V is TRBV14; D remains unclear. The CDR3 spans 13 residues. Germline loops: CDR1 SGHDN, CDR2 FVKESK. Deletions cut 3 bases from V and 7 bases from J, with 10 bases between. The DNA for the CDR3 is TGTGCCAGCAGCCAGGACCTAGGGCAGCCCCAGCATTTT. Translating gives CASSQDLGQPQHF.

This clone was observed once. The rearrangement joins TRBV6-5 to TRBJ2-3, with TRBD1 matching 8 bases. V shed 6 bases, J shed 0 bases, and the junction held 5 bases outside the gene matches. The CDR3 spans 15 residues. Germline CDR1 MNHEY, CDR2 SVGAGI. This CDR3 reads CASSRRDRSTDTQYF. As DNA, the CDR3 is TGTGCCAGCAGCAGAAGGGACAGGAGCACAGATACGCAGTATTTT.

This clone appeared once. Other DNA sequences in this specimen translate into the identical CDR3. The CDR3 bases are TGTGCCACCAGCAGGCCCAATCAGCCCCAGCATTTT. Its translation: CATSRPNQPQHF. The chain uses TRBV15 and TRBJ1-5; D ambiguous. Germline V gives CDR1 LNHNV, CDR2 YYDKDF (reference sequence). V gave up 3 bases and J gave up 3 bases, with 3 bases separating them. The CDR3 covers 12 residues.

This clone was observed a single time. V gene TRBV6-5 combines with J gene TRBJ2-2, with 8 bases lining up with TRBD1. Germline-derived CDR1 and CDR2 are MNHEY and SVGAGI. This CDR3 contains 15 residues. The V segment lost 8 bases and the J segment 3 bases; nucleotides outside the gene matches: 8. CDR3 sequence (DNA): TGTGCCAGCCGTCGGACAGGGTGGGACACCGGGGAGCTGTTTTTT. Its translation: CASRRTGWDTGELFF.

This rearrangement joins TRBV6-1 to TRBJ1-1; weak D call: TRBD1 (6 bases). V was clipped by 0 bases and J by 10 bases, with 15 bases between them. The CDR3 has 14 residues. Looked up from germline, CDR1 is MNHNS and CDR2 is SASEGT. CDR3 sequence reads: CASSEALREGVAFF. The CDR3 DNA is TGTGCCAGCAGTGAAGCGCTCCGGGAGGGGGTAGCTTTCTTT.

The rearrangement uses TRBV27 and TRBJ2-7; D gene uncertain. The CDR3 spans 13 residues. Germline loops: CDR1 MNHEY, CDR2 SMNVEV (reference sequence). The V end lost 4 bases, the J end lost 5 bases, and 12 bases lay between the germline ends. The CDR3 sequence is CASSSQASHEQYF. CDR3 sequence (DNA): TGTGCCAGCAGTTCCCAGGCGTCCCACGAGCAGTACTTC.